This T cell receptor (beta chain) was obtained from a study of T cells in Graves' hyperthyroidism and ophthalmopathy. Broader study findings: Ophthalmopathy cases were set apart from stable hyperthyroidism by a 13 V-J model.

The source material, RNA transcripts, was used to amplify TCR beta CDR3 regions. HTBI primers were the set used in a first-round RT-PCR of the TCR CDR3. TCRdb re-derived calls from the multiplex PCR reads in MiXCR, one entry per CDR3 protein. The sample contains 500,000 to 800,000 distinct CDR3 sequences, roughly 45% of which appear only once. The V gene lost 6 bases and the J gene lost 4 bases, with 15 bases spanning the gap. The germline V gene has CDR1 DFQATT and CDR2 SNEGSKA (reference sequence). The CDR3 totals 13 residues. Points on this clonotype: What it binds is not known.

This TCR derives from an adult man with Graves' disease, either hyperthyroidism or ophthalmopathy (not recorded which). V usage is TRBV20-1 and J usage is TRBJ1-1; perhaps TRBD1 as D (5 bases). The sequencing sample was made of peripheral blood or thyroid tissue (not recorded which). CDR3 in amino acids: CSASRRGITEAFF. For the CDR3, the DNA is TGCAGTGCCTCTAGGCGGGGGATCACTGAAGCTTTCTTT.